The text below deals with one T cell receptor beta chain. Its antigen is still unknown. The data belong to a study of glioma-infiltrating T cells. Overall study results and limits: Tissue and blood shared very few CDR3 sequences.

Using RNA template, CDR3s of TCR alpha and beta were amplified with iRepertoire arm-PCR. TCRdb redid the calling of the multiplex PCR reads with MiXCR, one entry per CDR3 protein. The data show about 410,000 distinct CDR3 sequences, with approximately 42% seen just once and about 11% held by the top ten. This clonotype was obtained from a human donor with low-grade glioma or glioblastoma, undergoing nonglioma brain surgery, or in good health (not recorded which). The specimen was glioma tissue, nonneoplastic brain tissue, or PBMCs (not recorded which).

In DNA form, the CDR3 reads TGTGCCAGCAGTGGTCCAACAACCACAGATACGCAGTATTTT. Translating gives CASSGPTTTDTQYF. The chain is built from TRBV2 and TRBJ2-3, with no clear D. Germline V gene data show CDR1 as SNHLY and CDR2 as FYNNEI. Trimming stripped 4 bases from V and 2 bases from J, with 10 bases between. The CDR3 has 14 residues. Together with reference TRBV2 and TRBJ2-3, the CDR3 gives the full variable domain: EPEVTQTPSHQVTQMGQEVILRCVPISNHLYFYWYRQILGQKVEFLVSFYNNEISEKSEIFDDQFSVERPDGSNFTLKIRSTKLEDSAMYFCASSGPTTTDTQYFGPGTRLTVL.